One T cell receptor (beta chain) is described in this entry. This sample stems from a study of T-cell reconstitution after alpha-beta-depleted transplantation in children. This sample's TCRbeta library carried unique molecular identifier barcodes. TCRdb called the PCR reads again in MiXCR, with one record for every CDR3 protein. The sample gives 450,000 to 500,000 distinct CDR3 sequences, 12% of which show up once; around 6.1% is in the top ten. This TCR came from a human donor who donated a stem cell graft to a child with combined immunodeficiency. Sequenced here: PBMCs from the stem cell graft donor, sampled from the stem cell graft.

The CDR3 DNA follows: TGCGCCAGCAGCAAGTACAGGGGTCAGCCCCAGCATTTT. The encoded protein is CASSKYRGQPQHF. The V gene is TRBV4-3, the J gene TRBJ1-5; TRBD1 aligns across 7 bases. This CDR3 has 13 residues. Germline lookup yields CDR1 LGHNA and CDR2 YSLEER. Trimming at V came to 5 bases and at J to 6 bases, leaving 4 bases not matched to a gene.